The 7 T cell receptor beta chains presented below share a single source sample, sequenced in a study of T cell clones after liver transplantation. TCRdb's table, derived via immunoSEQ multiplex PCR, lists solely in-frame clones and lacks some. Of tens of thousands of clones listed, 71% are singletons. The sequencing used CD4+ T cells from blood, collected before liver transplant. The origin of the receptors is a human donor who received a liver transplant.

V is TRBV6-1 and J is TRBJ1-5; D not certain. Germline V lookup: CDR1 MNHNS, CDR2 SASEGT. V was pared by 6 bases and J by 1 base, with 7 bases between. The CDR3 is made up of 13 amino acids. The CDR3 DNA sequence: TGTGCCAGCAGCCAACTCAGCAATCAGCCCCAGCATTTT. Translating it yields CASSQLSNQPQHF.

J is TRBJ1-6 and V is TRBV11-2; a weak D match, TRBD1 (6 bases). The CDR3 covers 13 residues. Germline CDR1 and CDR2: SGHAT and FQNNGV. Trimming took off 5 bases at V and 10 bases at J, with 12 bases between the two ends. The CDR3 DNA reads TGTGCCAGCAGCGCACAGGGTGAATCACCCCTCCACTTT. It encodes CASSAQGESPLHF.

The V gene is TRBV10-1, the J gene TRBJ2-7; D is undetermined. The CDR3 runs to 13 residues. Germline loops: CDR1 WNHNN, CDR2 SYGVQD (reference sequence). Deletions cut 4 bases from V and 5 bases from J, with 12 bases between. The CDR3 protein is CASSGNPGDEQYF. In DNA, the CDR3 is TGCGCCAGCAGTGGGAACCCGGGTGACGAGCAGTACTTC.

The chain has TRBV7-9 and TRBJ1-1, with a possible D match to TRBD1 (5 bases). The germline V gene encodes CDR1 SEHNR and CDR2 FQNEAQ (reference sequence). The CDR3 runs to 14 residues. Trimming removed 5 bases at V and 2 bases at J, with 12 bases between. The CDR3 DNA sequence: TGTGCCAGCAGCCCAAGTGGACAAAACACTGAAGCTTTCTTT. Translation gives CASSPSGQNTEAFF.

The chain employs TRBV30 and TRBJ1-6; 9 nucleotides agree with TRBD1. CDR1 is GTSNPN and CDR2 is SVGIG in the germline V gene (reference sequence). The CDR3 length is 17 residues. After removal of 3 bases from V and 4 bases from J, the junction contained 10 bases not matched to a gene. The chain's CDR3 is CAWSIRGQGLYNSPLHF. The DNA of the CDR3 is TGTGCCTGGAGCATCAGGGGACAGGGTCTTTATAATTCACCCCTCCACTTT.

CDR3 nucleotides: TGCAGCGTTCGGACAGGGGGATACGAGCAGTACTTC. It yields the protein CSVRTGGYEQYF. This rearrangement joins TRBV29-1 to TRBJ2-7, with 10 bases that match TRBD1. V trimming: 5 bases; J trimming: 4 bases; junction bases outside the gene matches: 2. CDR3 length: 12 amino acids. Germline V gives CDR1 SQVTM, CDR2 ANQGSEA.

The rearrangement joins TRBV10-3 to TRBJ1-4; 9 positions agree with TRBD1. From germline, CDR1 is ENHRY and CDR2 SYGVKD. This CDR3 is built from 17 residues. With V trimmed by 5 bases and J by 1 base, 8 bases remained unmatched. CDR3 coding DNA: TGTGCCATCAGTAAGGGACAGGGAGGAGGAACTAATGAAAAACTGTTTTTT. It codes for CAISKGQGGGTNEKLFF.